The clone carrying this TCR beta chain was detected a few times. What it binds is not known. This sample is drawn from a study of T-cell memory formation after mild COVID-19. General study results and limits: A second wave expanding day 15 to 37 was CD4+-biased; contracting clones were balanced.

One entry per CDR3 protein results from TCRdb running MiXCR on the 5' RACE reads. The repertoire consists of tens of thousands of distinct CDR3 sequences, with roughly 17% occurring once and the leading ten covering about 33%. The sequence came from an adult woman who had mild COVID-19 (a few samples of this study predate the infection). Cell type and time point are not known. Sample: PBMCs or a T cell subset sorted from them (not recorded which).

The CDR3 region is CASSLGLGVYEQYF. The CDR3, as DNA: TGTGCCAGCAGCTTAGGCCTGGGAGTTTACGAGCAGTACTTC. This rearrangement joins TRBV13 to TRBJ2-7; tentative D call: TRBD2 (5 bases). V lost 0 bases and J 4 bases, leaving 10 bases between the germline ends. CDR1 is PRHDT and CDR2 is FYEKMQ in the germline V gene (reference sequence). The CDR3 sequence is 14 residues long.